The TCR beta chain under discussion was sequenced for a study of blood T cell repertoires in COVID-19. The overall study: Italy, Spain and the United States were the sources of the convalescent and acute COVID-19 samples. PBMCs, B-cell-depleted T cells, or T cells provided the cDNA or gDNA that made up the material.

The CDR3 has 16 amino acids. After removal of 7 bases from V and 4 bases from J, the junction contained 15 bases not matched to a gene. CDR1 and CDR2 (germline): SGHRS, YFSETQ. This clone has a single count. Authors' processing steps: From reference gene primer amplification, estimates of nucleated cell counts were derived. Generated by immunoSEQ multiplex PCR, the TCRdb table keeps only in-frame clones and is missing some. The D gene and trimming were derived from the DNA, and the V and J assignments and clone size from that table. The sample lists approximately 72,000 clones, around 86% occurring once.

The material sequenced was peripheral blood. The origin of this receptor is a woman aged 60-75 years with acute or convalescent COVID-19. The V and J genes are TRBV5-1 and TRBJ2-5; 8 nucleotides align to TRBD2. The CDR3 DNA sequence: TGCGCCAGCTCATTACGCGGGGGGCCGCCGGGAGAGACCCAGTACTTC. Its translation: CASSLRGGPPGETQYF.